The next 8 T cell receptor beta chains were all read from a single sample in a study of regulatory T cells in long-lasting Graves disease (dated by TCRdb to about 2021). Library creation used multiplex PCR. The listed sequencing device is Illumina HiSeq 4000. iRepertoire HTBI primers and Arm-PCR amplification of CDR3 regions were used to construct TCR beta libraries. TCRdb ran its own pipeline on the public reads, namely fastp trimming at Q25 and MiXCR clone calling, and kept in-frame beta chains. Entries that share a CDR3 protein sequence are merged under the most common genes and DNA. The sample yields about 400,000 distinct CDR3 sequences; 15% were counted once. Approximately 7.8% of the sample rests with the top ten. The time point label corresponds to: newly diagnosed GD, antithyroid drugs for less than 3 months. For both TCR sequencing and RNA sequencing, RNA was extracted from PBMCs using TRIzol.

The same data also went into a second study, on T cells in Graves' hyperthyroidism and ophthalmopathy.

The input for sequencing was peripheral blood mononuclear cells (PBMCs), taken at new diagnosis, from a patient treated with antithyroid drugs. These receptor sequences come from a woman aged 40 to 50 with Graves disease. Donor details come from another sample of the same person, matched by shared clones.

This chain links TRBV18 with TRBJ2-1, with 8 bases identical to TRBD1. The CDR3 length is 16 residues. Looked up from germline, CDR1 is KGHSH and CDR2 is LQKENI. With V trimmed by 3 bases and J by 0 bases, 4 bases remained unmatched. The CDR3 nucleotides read TGTGCCAGCTCACCCCAGGGACAGGACTCCTACAATGAGCAGTTCTTC. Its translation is CASSPQGQDSYNEQFF.

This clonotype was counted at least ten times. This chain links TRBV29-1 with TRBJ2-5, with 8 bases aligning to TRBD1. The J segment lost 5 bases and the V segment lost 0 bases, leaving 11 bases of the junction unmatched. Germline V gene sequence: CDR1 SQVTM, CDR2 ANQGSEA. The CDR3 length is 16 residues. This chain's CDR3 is CSVEDPVTGGPETQYF. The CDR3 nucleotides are TGCAGCGTTGAAGATCCTGTAACAGGGGGGCCGGAGACCCAGTACTTC.

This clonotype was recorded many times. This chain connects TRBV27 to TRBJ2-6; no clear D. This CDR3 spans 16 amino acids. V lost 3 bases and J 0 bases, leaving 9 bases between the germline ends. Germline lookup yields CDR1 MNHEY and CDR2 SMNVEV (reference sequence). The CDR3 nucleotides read TGTGCCAGCAGTTTGTGGGCCCTCTCTGGGGCCAACGTCCTGACTTTC. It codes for CASSLWALSGANVLTF. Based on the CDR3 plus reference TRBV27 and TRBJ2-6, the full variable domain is EAQVTQNPRYLITVTGKKLTVTCSQNMNHEYMSWYRQDPGLGLRQIYYSMNVEVTDKGDVPEGYKVSRKEKRNFPLILESPSPNQTSLYFCASSLWALSGANVLTFGAGSRLTVL.

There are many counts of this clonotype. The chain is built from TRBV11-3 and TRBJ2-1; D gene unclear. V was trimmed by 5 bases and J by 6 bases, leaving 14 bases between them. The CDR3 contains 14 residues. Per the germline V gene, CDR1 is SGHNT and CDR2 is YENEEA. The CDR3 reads CASSPRTSPNEQFF. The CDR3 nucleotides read TGTGCCAGCAGCCCGAGGACCTCTCCCAATGAGCAGTTCTTC.

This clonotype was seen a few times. Written as DNA, the CDR3 is TGCAGTGCTAGAGGGGAAGCGGGACTCTCCTACGAGCAGTACTTC. Its translation is CSARGEAGLSYEQYF. This chain connects TRBV20-1 to TRBJ2-7, with 7 positions matching TRBD2. J lost 0 bases, V lost 1 base, and 6 bases had no gene match. Germline CDR1 and CDR2: DFQATT and SNEGSKA (reference sequence). CDR3 length: 15 residues.

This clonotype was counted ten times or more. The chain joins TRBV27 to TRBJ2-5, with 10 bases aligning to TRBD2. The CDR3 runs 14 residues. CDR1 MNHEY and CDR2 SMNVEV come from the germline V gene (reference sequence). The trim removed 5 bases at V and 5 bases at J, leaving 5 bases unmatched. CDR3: CASSPLAGVETQYF. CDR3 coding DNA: TGTGCCAGCAGTCCCCTAGCGGGAGTCGAGACCCAGTACTTC.

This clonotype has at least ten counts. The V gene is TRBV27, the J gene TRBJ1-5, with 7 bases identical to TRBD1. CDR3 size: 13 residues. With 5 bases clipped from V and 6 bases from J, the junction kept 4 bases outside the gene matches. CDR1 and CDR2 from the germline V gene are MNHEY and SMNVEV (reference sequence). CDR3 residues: CASSADRAQPQHF. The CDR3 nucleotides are TGTGCCAGCAGTGCCGACAGGGCTCAGCCCCAGCATTTT.

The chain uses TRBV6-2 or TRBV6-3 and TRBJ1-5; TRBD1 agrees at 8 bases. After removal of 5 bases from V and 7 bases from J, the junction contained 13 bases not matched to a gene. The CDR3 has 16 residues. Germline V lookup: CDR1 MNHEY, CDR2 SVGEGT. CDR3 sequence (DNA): TGTGCCAGCAGTGAAGCGATAGGACAGGGATGGCAGCCCCAGCATTTT. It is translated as CASSEAIGQGWQPQHF.